A selection of T cell receptor beta chains follows, all from one sample in a study of cytomegalovirus exposure and HLA in healthy donors. Sequenced by immunoSEQ multiplex PCR; TCRdb stores in-frame clones only, minus some. Of about 170,000 clones in the sample, 80% to 90% are singletons; the top ten hold around 5%. The material sequenced was PBMCs. All receptors derive from a girl aged 10 to 17 in good health and CMV-seropositive. CDR3s include the opening cysteine and the closing phenylalanine or tryptophan. The D gene is left open where the match is weak. Size is omitted from some rows. Given values are once, few, many or a class for expanded clones.

j_gene: TRBJ2-7; abundance: .; d_gene: .; v_gene: TRBV6-5; CDR3aa: CASREGTLSYEQYF; CDR3nt: TGTGCCAGCAGGGAGGGGACCCTATCCTACGAGCAGTACTTC
j_gene: TRBJ2-3; abundance: few; d_gene: TRBD1; v_gene: TRBV29-1; CDR3aa: CSVEPGQVRDTQYF; CDR3nt: TGCAGCGTTGAACCGGGACAGGTGAGAGATACGCAGTATTTT
j_gene: TRBJ1-1; abundance: .; d_gene: TRBD1; v_gene: TRBV6-5; CDR3aa: CASSRGQGGTEAFF; CDR3nt: TGTGCCAGCAGTAGGGGACAGGGGGGAACTGAAGCTTTCTTT
j_gene: TRBJ1-1; abundance: few; d_gene: .; v_gene: TRBV7-9; CDR3aa: CASKDSLNTEAFF; CDR3nt: TGTGCCAGCAAGGACAGCTTGAACACTGAAGCTTTCTTT
j_gene: TRBJ2-5; abundance: .; d_gene: .; v_gene: TRBV18; CDR3aa: CASSPVGGVDRTQYF; CDR3nt: TGTGCCAGCTCACCAGTAGGAGGGGTAGATCGAACCCAGTACTTC
j_gene: TRBJ1-5; abundance: .; d_gene: .; v_gene: TRBV18; CDR3aa: CASSGLSEQPQHF; CDR3nt: TGTGCCAGCTCGGGTCTGTCGGAGCAGCCCCAGCATTTT
j_gene: TRBJ2-1; abundance: once; d_gene: TRBD2; v_gene: TRBV18; CDR3aa: CASSPSSAGGHEQFF; CDR3nt: TGTGCCAGCTCACCATCTTCGGCGGGGGGGCATGAGCAGTTCTTC
j_gene: TRBJ2-3; abundance: once; d_gene: .; v_gene: TRBV15; CDR3aa: CATRAGATDTQYF; CDR3nt: TGTGCCACCAGGGCAGGGGCCACAGATACGCAGTATTTT
j_gene: TRBJ2-7; abundance: .; d_gene: TRBD1; v_gene: TRBV5-4; CDR3aa: CASSLGQGAYEQYF; CDR3nt: TGTGCCAGCAGCTTGGGACAGGGGGCTTACGAGCAGTACTTC
j_gene: TRBJ2-1; abundance: .; d_gene: .; v_gene: TRBV10-2; CDR3aa: CASSPHNEQFF; CDR3nt: TGCGCCAGCAGCCCTCACAATGAGCAGTTCTTC
j_gene: TRBJ1-4; abundance: .; d_gene: TRBD1; v_gene: TRBV27; CDR3aa: CASSLAQGREKLFF; CDR3nt: TGTGCCAGCAGTTTAGCACAGGGGCGAGAAAAACTGTTTTTT
j_gene: TRBJ1-6; abundance: .; d_gene: TRBD1; v_gene: TRBV12-5; CDR3aa: CASGSATGGFYNSPLHF; CDR3nt: TGTGCTAGTGGTTCGGCGACAGGGGGCTTCTATAATTCACCCCTCCACTTT
j_gene: TRBJ2-7; abundance: .; d_gene: TRBD1; v_gene: TRBV11-2; CDR3aa: CASSLGRGISYEQYF; CDR3nt: TGTGCCAGCAGCTTAGGCAGGGGGATTTCCTACGAGCAGTACTTC
j_gene: TRBJ2-6; abundance: .; d_gene: .; v_gene: TRBV7-9; CDR3aa: CASSPQVAGANVLTF; CDR3nt: TGTGCCAGCAGCCCCCAGGTTGCTGGGGCCAACGTCCTGACTTTC
j_gene: TRBJ2-3; abundance: few; d_gene: TRBD1; v_gene: TRBV30; CDR3aa: CAWMLQGPDTQYF; CDR3nt: TGTGCCTGGATGCTACAGGGGCCAGATACGCAGTATTTT
j_gene: TRBJ1-2; abundance: .; d_gene: .; v_gene: TRBV20-1; CDR3aa: CSAREGYGYTF; CDR3nt: TGCAGTGCTCGGGAAGGTTATGGCTACACCTTC
j_gene: TRBJ2-1; abundance: once; d_gene: TRBD2; v_gene: TRBV7-8; CDR3aa: CASSLVAGGPNEQFF; CDR3nt: TGTGCCAGCAGCTTGGTAGCGGGGGGGCCCAATGAGCAGTTCTTC
j_gene: TRBJ1-2; abundance: .; d_gene: .; v_gene: TRBV29-1; CDR3aa: CSVEDLYGQTLNF; CDR3nt: TGCAGCGTTGAAGATCTCTACGGACAGACTCTGAACTTC
j_gene: TRBJ2-3; abundance: .; d_gene: TRBD1; v_gene: TRBV13; CDR3aa: CASNHPDRVTDTQYF; CDR3nt: TGTGCCAGCAACCACCCCGACAGGGTCACAGATACGCAGTATTTT
j_gene: TRBJ2-7; abundance: .; d_gene: .; v_gene: TRBV19; CDR3aa: CASSPSWGGQYEQYF; CDR3nt: TGTGCCAGTAGTCCCTCTTGGGGGGGCCAGTACGAGCAGTACTTC
j_gene: TRBJ2-7; abundance: .; d_gene: TRBD1; v_gene: TRBV6-5; CDR3aa: CASSGRDRVYEQYF; CDR3nt: TGTGCCAGCAGTGGCCGGGACAGGGTTTACGAGCAGTACTTC
j_gene: TRBJ1-2; abundance: .; d_gene: .; v_gene: TRBV5-1; CDR3aa: CASSSGDYGYTF; CDR3nt: TGCGCCAGCAGCTCGGGGGACTATGGCTACACCTTC
j_gene: TRBJ2-1; abundance: .; d_gene: .; v_gene: TRBV7-9; CDR3aa: CASSLDTGPPGFF; CDR3nt: TGTGCCAGCAGCTTAGATACAGGGCCTCCGGGGTTCTTC
j_gene: TRBJ2-4; abundance: .; d_gene: TRBD2; v_gene: TRBV5-6; CDR3aa: CASSLVRHLAGAKNIQYF; CDR3nt: TGTGCCAGCAGCTTGGTACGTCATCTAGCGGGGGCCAAAAACATTCAGTACTTC
j_gene: TRBJ1-5; abundance: .; d_gene: TRBD1; v_gene: TRBV2; CDR3aa: CASSEARQGQAPQHF; CDR3nt: TGTGCCAGCAGTGAAGCTCGACAGGGCCAGGCGCCCCAGCATTTT
j_gene: TRBJ1-6; abundance: .; d_gene: TRBD1; v_gene: TRBV2; CDR3aa: CAQQAGQGIGFYNSPLHF; CDR3nt: TGTGCCCAACAGGCGGGACAGGGAATCGGGTTCTATAATTCACCCCTCCACTTT
j_gene: TRBJ1-1; abundance: .; d_gene: .; v_gene: TRBV5-1; CDR3aa: CASSTQGSTEAFF; CDR3nt: TGCGCCAGCAGCACCCAGGGAAGCACTGAAGCTTTCTTT
j_gene: TRBJ2-5; abundance: .; d_gene: TRBD1; v_gene: TRBV15; CDR3aa: CATSSRGWTGAFARWETQYF; CDR3nt: TGTGCCACCAGCAGCCGCGGATGGACAGGGGCCTTTGCACGCTGGGAGACCCAGTACTTC
j_gene: TRBJ1-1; abundance: .; d_gene: .; v_gene: TRBV9; CDR3aa: CASSVLEVMNTEAFF; CDR3nt: TGTGCCAGCAGCGTACTTGAGGTTATGAACACTGAAGCTTTCTTT
j_gene: TRBJ2-3; abundance: .; d_gene: TRBD2; v_gene: TRBV7-9; CDR3aa: CASSLDLAARETQYF; CDR3nt: TGTGCCAGCAGCTTAGATCTAGCGGCTCGTGAGACGCAGTATTTT
j_gene: TRBJ1-1; abundance: .; d_gene: .; v_gene: TRBV5-1; CDR3aa: CASSLGGEMNTEAFF; CDR3nt: TGCGCCAGCAGCTTGGGCGGGGAAATGAACACTGAAGCTTTCTTT
j_gene: TRBJ2-7; abundance: few; d_gene: TRBD1; v_gene: TRBV10-1; CDR3aa: CASRLGQVASSEQYF; CDR3nt: TGCGCCAGCAGATTGGGACAGGTTGCATCCTCCGAGCAGTACTTC
j_gene: TRBJ2-7; abundance: .; d_gene: .; v_gene: TRBV18; CDR3aa: CASSPLPGVGDEQYF; CDR3nt: TGTGCCAGCTCACCGCTCCCCGGAGTAGGAGACGAGCAGTACTTC
j_gene: TRBJ2-7; abundance: .; d_gene: TRBD1; v_gene: TRBV6-5; CDR3aa: CASSSDRGSYEQYF; CDR3nt: TGTGCCAGCAGTTCGGACAGGGGAAGCTACGAGCAGTACTTC
j_gene: TRBJ1-4; abundance: .; d_gene: .; v_gene: TRBV7-3; CDR3aa: CASSLGGNEKLFF; CDR3nt: TGTGCCAGCAGCTTAGGGGGCAATGAAAAACTGTTTTTT
j_gene: TRBJ1-2; abundance: .; d_gene: .; v_gene: TRBV19; CDR3aa: CASDEGGVEAYGYTF; CDR3nt: TGTGCCAGTGACGAAGGAGGGGTCGAAGCCTATGGCTACACCTTC
j_gene: TRBJ1-1; abundance: .; d_gene: TRBD1; v_gene: TRBV7-9; CDR3aa: CASSLANRDRGYTEAFF; CDR3nt: TGTGCCAGCAGCTTAGCGAATCGTGACAGGGGTTACACTGAAGCTTTCTTT
j_gene: TRBJ2-1; abundance: .; d_gene: .; v_gene: TRBV5-8; CDR3aa: CASSFRRAEQFF; CDR3nt: TGTGCCAGCAGCTTTAGGAGGGCTGAGCAGTTCTTC
j_gene: TRBJ2-7; abundance: .; d_gene: .; v_gene: TRBV6-5; CDR3aa: CASSNPRLVAYEQYF; CDR3nt: TGTGCCAGCAGTAACCCGCGCTTGGTCGCCTACGAGCAGTACTTC
j_gene: TRBJ2-7; abundance: .; d_gene: TRBD2; v_gene: TRBV30; CDR3aa: CAWISAGGNEQYF; CDR3nt: TGTGCCTGGATCAGCGCGGGGGGCAACGAGCAGTACTTC
j_gene: TRBJ1-2; abundance: .; d_gene: .; v_gene: TRBV6-1; CDR3aa: CASNPDSQTNYGYTF; CDR3nt: TGTGCCAGCAACCCTGACAGCCAAACTAACTATGGCTACACCTTC
j_gene: TRBJ1-5; abundance: .; d_gene: .; v_gene: TRBV6-1; CDR3aa: CASSEPGNQPQHF; CDR3nt: TGTGCCAGCAGTGAACCGGGAAATCAGCCCCAGCATTTT
j_gene: TRBJ2-1; abundance: .; d_gene: .; v_gene: TRBV12-5; CDR3aa: CASGLGRGLPEQFF; CDR3nt: TGTGCTAGTGGTTTGGGACGCGGACTGCCTGAGCAGTTCTTC
j_gene: TRBJ1-1; abundance: .; d_gene: .; v_gene: TRBV5-6; CDR3aa: CASSSVGQGNTEAFF; CDR3nt: TGTGCCAGCAGCTCGGTTGGGCAGGGCAACACTGAAGCTTTCTTT